This is a list of T cell receptor beta chains from one sample in a study of blood T cell repertoires in COVID-19. Some clones are missing from TCRdb's copy, which holds only in-frame ones; the method was immunoSEQ multiplex PCR. The repertoire holds 50,000 to 75,000 clones, with more than 60% as singletons. The sample taken for sequencing was peripheral blood. The receptors shown here come from a human donor in a cohort sampled during active COVID-19. CDR3s leave out the opening cysteine and the closing phenylalanine or tryptophan.

V gene	J gene	CDR3 protein
TRBV10-1	TRBJ2-1	ASSKTGTYNEQF
TRBV7-3	TRBJ2-5	ASSLWGGETQY
TRBV2	TRBJ1-6	ASSARGTGDSPLH
TRBV30	TRBJ1-5	AWSAGGSQPQH
TRBV30	TRBJ1-5	AWNQQGRGNQPQH
TRBV6-1	TRBJ2-6	ASSEEGAGANVLT
TRBV6-2/TRBV6-3	TRBJ1-1	ASSKDRGLNTEAF
TRBV6-6	TRBJ1-6	ANQGAPGSPLH
TRBV11-3	TRBJ1-1	ASSPGQGGTEAF
TRBV28	TRBJ2-3	ASSLESTDTQY
TRBV6-2/TRBV6-3	TRBJ1-5	ASSYSSTGNQPQH
TRBV19	TRBJ1-4	ASSASTGRSEKLF
TRBV7-8	TRBJ1-5	ASSLVSQRHQPQH
TRBV5-5	TRBJ2-1	ASSPRTGLAGISSYNEQF
TRBV7-5	TRBJ2-7	ARSCQGSSYEQY
TRBV2	TRBJ1-1	ASSGLLAANTEAF
TRBV29-1	TRBJ2-1	SVEALAAAKDEQF
TRBV7-9	TRBJ2-3	ASSARDKGTDTQY
TRBV27	TRBJ1-2	ASSLLVRRGKLYGYT
TRBV14	TRBJ1-2	ASSRGGQGYGYT
TRBV4-1	TRBJ2-3	ASSQDSGSSTDTQY
TRBV2	TRBJ1-1	ASTYPTGEAF
TRBV5-1	TRBJ2-3	ASTGTDTQY